This T cell receptor beta chain appears in the sequencing data of a study of T cell changes during pregnancy in multiple sclerosis. CDR3 length: 13 amino acids. V dropped 4 bases and J dropped 5; count of bases not matched to a gene: 5. CDR1 and CDR2 from the germline V gene are SGHNT and YYREEE (reference sequence). Data came from immunoSEQ multiplex PCR; TCRdb stores just in-frame clones and leaves some out. This sample has around 60,000 clones; about 90% occur once, and the top ten carry approximately 0.49%. This clone was seen more than once but under ten times. The sequences come from CD4+ T cells from peripheral blood mononuclear cells, collected after pregnancy. The source of this sequence is a female donor in good health, enrolled as a control in a pregnancy study. The chain couples TRBV5-4 to TRBJ2-7, with 8 positions matching TRBD1. CDR3 amino acids: CASSPNRGNEQYF. The CDR3 nucleotides read TGTGCCAGCAGCCCCAACAGGGGGAACGAGCAGTACTTC. The whole variable domain, filled in from reference TRBV5-4 and TRBJ2-7, reads ETGVTQSPTHLIKTRGQQVTLRCSSQSGHNTVSWYQQALGQGPQFIFQYYREEENGRGNFPPRFSGLQFPNYSSELNVNALELDDSALYLCASSPNRGNEQYFGPGTRLTVT.